Shown below are 11 T cell receptor beta chains from a single sample sequenced in a study of blood T cell repertoires in COVID-19. Sequenced by immunoSEQ multiplex PCR; TCRdb stores in-frame clones only, minus some. The top ten hold 5% to 6% of the sample, which has 100,000 to 150,000 clones, roughly 83% seen once. The specimen was peripheral blood. Receptors originate from a human donor in a cohort sampled during active COVID-19.

This chain connects TRBV7-2 to TRBJ2-1, with 8 positions matching TRBD2. The CDR3 contains 18 residues. Germline CDR1 is SGHTA and CDR2 is FQGNSA. V dropped 1 base and J dropped 7; count of bases not matched to a gene: 15. For the CDR3, the DNA is TGTGCCAGCAGCTTAGTTCCCTCGGCGGGAGGATTCGTGAATGAGCAGTTCTTC. Residues: CASSLVPSAGGFVNEQFF.

The chain joins TRBV18 to TRBJ1-2, with no clear D. The V gene's germline CDR1 is KGHSH and CDR2 LQKENI. The ends were cut back, 3 bases at V and 7 bases at J, with 18 bases in the middle. The CDR3 spans 15 residues. The CDR3 nucleotides are TGTGCCAGCTCACCCCCCAGAGGGCACCTTGGTGGCTACACCTTC. It is translated as CASSPPRGHLGGYTF. Full variable domain (missing parts from reference TRBV18 and TRBJ1-2): NAGVMQNPRHLVRRRGQEARLRCSPMKGHSHVYWYRQLPEEGLKFMVYLQKENIIDESGMPKERFSAEFPKEGPSILRIQQVVRGDSAAYFCASSPPRGHLGGYTFGSGTRLTVV.

This chain connects TRBV2 to TRBJ1-6; 7 bases fit TRBD1. CDR3 length equals 15 residues. The V gene end was trimmed by 0 bases and the J gene end by 9 bases; junction bases not matched to a gene: 5. Germline V gene sequence: CDR1 SNHLY, CDR2 FYNNEI. The DNA of the CDR3 is TGTGCCAGCAGTGAAGCGGAGGGGGCATCTTCACCCCTCCACTTT. Its translation is CASSEAEGASSPLHF.

The genes are TRBV19 and TRBJ2-1; D may be TRBD2 (5 bases). The CDR3 totals 15 residues. Deletions cut 6 bases from V and 3 bases from J, with 15 bases between. Germline lookup yields CDR1 LNHDA and CDR2 SQIVND (reference sequence). In nucleotides, the CDR3 is TGTGCCAGTAGCAGAGACGAGGGCCACTACAATGAGCAGTTCTTC. Protein: CASSRDEGHYNEQFF. The full variable domain, rest sourced from reference TRBV19 and TRBJ2-1, is DGGITQSPKYLFRKEGQNVTLSCEQNLNHDAMYWYRQDPGQGLRLIYYSQIVNDFQKGDIAEGYSVSREKKESFPLTVTSAQKNPTAFYLCASSRDEGHYNEQFFGPGTRLTVL.

This chain joins TRBV6-5 and TRBJ2-1; the match to TRBD1 covers 12 bases. The CDR3 extends over 14 amino acids. The trim removed 4 bases at V and 7 bases at J, leaving 2 bases unmatched. Germline CDR1 MNHEY, CDR2 SVGAGI. CDR3 region: CASSWDRGRNEQFF. The CDR3, as DNA: TGTGCCAGCAGTTGGGACAGGGGGCGGAATGAGCAGTTCTTC.

The rearrangement uses TRBV7-2 and TRBJ2-5; 8 positions match TRBD2. The CDR3 spans 16 residues. V was clipped by 1 base and J by 3 bases; unmatched bases: 7. Looked up from germline, CDR1 is SGHTA and CDR2 is FQGNSA. This chain's CDR3 is CASSLGFLLAEETQYF. The CDR3, as DNA: TGTGCCAGCAGCTTAGGCTTTTTACTAGCGGAAGAGACCCAGTACTTC.

This sequence joins TRBV5-4 and TRBJ2-1, with 9 positions matching TRBD2. V lost 5 bases and J lost 8; bases outside the gene matches: 11. This CDR3 contains 15 residues. Germline CDR1 SGHNT, CDR2 YYREEE (reference sequence). The CDR3 loop reads CASRRLGTSTHEQFF. In DNA form, the CDR3 reads TGTGCCAGCAGGCGATTGGGGACTAGCACCCATGAGCAGTTCTTC.

The V call is TRBV7-9, the J call TRBJ2-7; 7 bases match TRBD2. After removal of 2 bases from V and 3 bases from J, the junction contained 1 base not matched to a gene. The CDR3 spans 13 residues. Germline V gene lookup returns CDR1 SEHNR and CDR2 FQNEAQ (reference sequence). In DNA form, the CDR3 reads TGTGCCAGCAGCTTATCGGGGGGCTACGAGCAGTACTTC. Translating it yields CASSLSGGYEQYF.

The V and J genes are TRBV5-3 and TRBJ1-5, with D hard to call. TRBV5-3 has ORF status, its function being uncertain. CDR3 length: 15 amino acids. V was pared by 0 bases and J by 5 bases, with 12 bases between. Written as DNA, the CDR3 is TGTGCCAGAAGCTTGGTCTCTGAGGAGGATCAGCCCCAGCATTTT. It specifies CARSLVSEEDQPQHF.

The gene calls are TRBV4-3 and TRBJ1-2; D gene unclear. This CDR3 spans 14 amino acids. V dropped 2 bases and J dropped 4 bases, with 11 bases sitting between them. CDR1 is LGHNA and CDR2 is YSLEER in the germline V gene. CDR3 protein: CASSQTYSRYGYTF. The CDR3 nucleotides are TGCGCCAGCAGCCAAACTTACAGCCGCTATGGCTACACCTTC.

The chain uses TRBV18 and TRBJ2-1; D possibly corresponds to TRBD1 (5 bases). There are 14 residues in the CDR3. V lost 4 bases, J lost 0 bases, and 7 bases lay in between. The germline V gene encodes CDR1 KGHSH and CDR2 LQKENI. CDR3 coding DNA: TGTGCCAGCTCACTGACAGTCTCCTACAATGAGCAGTTCTTC. This encodes CASSLTVSYNEQFF.